Presented here are 17 T cell receptor beta chains from one specimen sequenced in a study of identical twins (dated by TCRdb to the mid-2010s). The library was produced with 5' RACE. Reads for this sample came from an Illumina HiSeq 2000. Using fastp at Q25 and MiXCR, TCRdb reprocessed the public reads and kept productive beta chains. Every distinct CDR3 protein forms one entry, paired with its most common genes and DNA. The table for this sample lists around 490,000 distinct CDR3 sequences; around 24% of them were counted only once. The ten largest make up more than 0.4% of the sample. This sample also appeared in a second study, on yellow fever vaccine responses in identical twins.

Sequencing was carried out using CD4+ T cells sorted from blood. Every receptor here comes from a woman between 18 and 30 years old in good health.

The chain links TRBV6-1 to TRBJ2-2; a possible D gene is TRBD1 (6 bases). CDR3 length equals 14 residues. The germline gives CDR1 MNHNS, CDR2 SASEGT. Trimming stripped 2 bases from V and 3 bases from J, with 7 bases between. CDR3 region: CASSEQGYTGELFF. CDR3 nucleotides: TGTGCCAGCAGTGAACAGGGGTACACCGGGGAGCTGTTTTTT.

The J gene is TRBJ1-2, the V gene TRBV3-1; D is uncertain. The CDR3 has 13 amino acids. Germline CDR1 LGHDT, CDR2 YNNKEL (reference sequence). V was trimmed by 5 bases and J by 7 bases, leaving 14 bases between them. The DNA of the CDR3 is TGTGCCAGCAGCGACCCGGGGATCTCTGGCTACACCTTC. Encoded protein: CASSDPGISGYTF.

The rearrangement uses TRBV29-1 and TRBJ2-1, with D unclear. The CDR3 has 16 residues. The V end was cut by 2 bases, the J end by 4 bases, with 18 bases between. The V gene's germline CDR1 is SQVTM and CDR2 ANQGSEA. CDR3 loop: CSVERDAGLSYNEQFF. DNA for the CDR3: TGCAGCGTTGAAAGGGATGCAGGCCTAAGTTACAATGAGCAGTTCTTC.

V gene TRBV11-3 combines with J gene TRBJ2-7, with D perhaps matching TRBD2 (6 bases). Germline V lookup: CDR1 SGHNT, CDR2 YENEEA. The length of the CDR3 is 15 residues. The V end lost 1 base, the J end lost 0 bases, and 10 bases lay between the germline ends. In nucleotides, the CDR3 is TGTGCCAGCAGCTTAGTGCAAGCGGGCTCCTACGAGCAGTACTTC. It is translated as CASSLVQAGSYEQYF. The complete variable domain, with remaining parts taken from reference TRBV11-3 and TRBJ2-7, reads EAGVVQSPRYKIIEKKQPVAFWCNPISGHNTLYWYLQNLGQGPELLIRYENEEAVDDSQLPKDRFSAERLKGVDSTLKIQPAELGDSAVYLCASSLVQAGSYEQYFGPGTRLTVT.

This clonotype has more than one count but fewer than ten. This chain joins TRBV3-1 and TRBJ1-1; TRBD1 is a possible D gene (5 bases). CDR3 length: 15 residues. Germline V gives CDR1 LGHDT, CDR2 YNNKEL (reference sequence). Trimming removed 4 bases at V and 2 bases at J, with 14 bases between. The chain's CDR3 is CASSPQPTDNTEAFF. In DNA, the CDR3 is TGTGCCAGCAGCCCTCAGCCGACAGACAACACTGAAGCTTTCTTT.

This clonotype was seen a handful of times. V and J are TRBV18 and TRBJ2-3, with D uncertain. CDR3 length: 15 residues. V lost 3 bases, J lost 2 bases, and 12 bases lay in between. From germline, CDR1 is KGHSH and CDR2 LQKENI. CDR3 bases: TGTGCCAGCTCACCTGGTCTTGGGCTCACAGATACGCAGTATTTT. Amino acid sequence: CASSPGLGLTDTQYF.

This clonotype turned up a few times. The V and J genes are TRBV20-1 and TRBJ2-3; the D is unclear. Looked up from germline, CDR1 is DFQATT and CDR2 is SNEGSKA (reference sequence). Trimming stripped 0 bases from V and 0 bases from J, with 13 bases between. CDR3 length: 16 residues. The CDR3 here is CSARDARLDSTDTQYF. In nucleotides, the CDR3 is TGCAGTGCTAGAGATGCCAGACTGGATAGCACAGATACGCAGTATTTT.

The rearrangement links TRBV12-3 or TRBV12-4 to TRBJ2-7; no clear D gene. V lost 6 bases and J lost 6, with 18 bases in between. CDR3 size: 14 residues. CDR3 sequence (DNA): TGTGCCAGCAGCCCCTCAGGCGGTCGGGCCGAGCAGTACTTC. Residues: CASSPSGGRAEQYF.

The V call is TRBV20-1, the J call TRBJ2-7; 7 nucleotides agree with TRBD1. The CDR3 covers 13 residues. V dropped 4 bases and J dropped 2; count of bases not matched to a gene: 5. Per the germline V gene, CDR1 is DFQATT and CDR2 is SNEGSKA (reference sequence). Here the CDR3 reads CSANRGRTYEQYF. The DNA for the CDR3 is TGCAGTGCTAACAGGGGTAGAACCTACGAGCAGTACTTC.

Only a few counts were recorded for this clonotype. V usage is TRBV20-1 and J usage is TRBJ1-5; tentative D call: TRBD1 (6 bases). There are 14 residues in the CDR3. V dropped 3 bases and J dropped 3 bases, with 12 bases sitting between them. The germline CDR1 and CDR2 sequences are DFQATT and SNEGSKA (reference sequence). In nucleotides, the CDR3 is TGCAGTGCTAGCGATGGACAGTCCAATCAGCCCCAGCATTTT. Translating gives CSASDGQSNQPQHF.

This clonotype was detected only a few times. The genes are TRBV20-1 and TRBJ1-2, with 8 positions matching TRBD1. The V gene end was trimmed by 6 bases and the J gene end by 2 bases; junction bases not matched to a gene: 5. This CDR3 spans 13 amino acids. CDR1 DFQATT and CDR2 SNEGSKA come from the germline V gene (reference sequence). The CDR3 sequence is CSAPDRANYGYTF. The CDR3 bases are TGCAGTGCCCCGGACAGGGCGAACTATGGCTACACCTTC.

This chain connects TRBV7-2 to TRBJ2-5; D ambiguous. The CDR3 sequence is 14 residues long. CDR1 is SGHTA and CDR2 is FQGNSA in the germline V gene. V was cut by 7 bases and J by 2 bases, with 14 bases left in between. CDR3 region: CASKVGFSQETQYF. The CDR3 DNA reads as TGTGCCAGCAAGGTGGGGTTTTCACAAGAGACCCAGTACTTC.

This clonotype has only a few counts. CDR3 bases: TGTGCCAGCAGCTTGCCGGGATATAGGAATGAGCAGTTCTTC. It is translated as CASSLPGYRNEQFF. This chain connects TRBV5-4 to TRBJ2-1, with a tentative D call TRBD2 (5 bases). The V and J ends lost 1 base and 7 bases respectively, with 12 bases between them. Germline CDR1 reads SGHNT; CDR2 reads YYREEE (reference sequence). This CDR3 is built from 14 residues.

CDR3 DNA: TGTGCCAGCAGTGAAGCTAGCGCCGGGCAAGAGACCCAGTACTTC. It specifies CASSEASAGQETQYF. V gene TRBV6-1 combines with J gene TRBJ2-5, with D perhaps TRBD2 (5 bases). This CDR3 contains 15 residues. V was shortened by 0 bases and J by 2 bases, with 10 bases between the two germline ends. CDR1 is MNHNS and CDR2 is SASEGT in the germline V gene.

This clonotype was seen a few times. The chain carries TRBV10-2 and TRBJ2-7; 7 bases align to TRBD2. CDR3 length equals 11 residues. Germline loops: CDR1 WSHSY, CDR2 SAAADI. The trim removed 4 bases at V and 7 bases at J, leaving 1 base unmatched. CDR3 loop: CASSGRGEQYV. The CDR3 DNA is TGCGCCAGCAGTGGGCGGGGGGAGCAGTACGTC.

The chain recombines TRBV15 with TRBJ1-2, with unresolved D. The CDR3 totals 17 residues. From germline, CDR1 is LNHNV and CDR2 YYDKDF (reference sequence). Between the trimmed V and J ends, which lost 0 bases and 1 base, there was a span of 15 bases. CDR3 sequence (DNA): TGTGCCACCAGCAGAGATCTGGCTTTTGGAGTTAACTATGGCTACACCTTC. Translating gives CATSRDLAFGVNYGYTF.

This clonotype was seen a few times. Here the CDR3 DNA reads TGTGCCAGCAGTTACTCAACCGGGGGCGGTGGTGAAGCTTTCTTT. Translated, it gives CASSYSTGGGGEAFF. The rearrangement uses TRBV6-5 and TRBJ1-1; TRBD1 is a possible D gene (6 bases). Germline V gives CDR1 MNHEY, CDR2 SVGAGI. V was cut by 0 bases and J by 7 bases, with 15 bases left in between. This CDR3 comprises 15 residues.